The sequence of this T cell receptor (beta chain) was determined in a study of early T cells in non-severe SARS-CoV-2 infection. On the study more broadly: Sequencing of unsorted whole blood was done on bulk RNA, leaving chains unpaired.

Unique molecular identifiers were attached to individual cDNA molecules. TCRdb reanalysed the 5' RACE reads using MiXCR and keeps one entry per CDR3 protein. The sample records 50,000 to 55,000 distinct CDR3 sequences, 9.3% being singletons. Study results and caveats: The VDJdb matching leaned toward anti-spike CD8 responses and overlooked private and CD4 specificities.

The CDR3 contains 12 residues. V dropped 1 base and J dropped 6 bases, with 8 bases sitting between them. Germline V gives CDR1 SGHRS, CDR2 YFSETQ. This clonotype was seen only a few times. The antigen remains undetermined. The sample consisted of whole blood. The chain employs TRBV5-1 and TRBJ2-7; D may be TRBD1 (6 bases). This clonotype was sampled from an adult who was a healthcare worker with PCR-confirmed SARS-CoV-2 infection or an uninfected control (not recorded which). Here the CDR3 DNA reads TGCGCCAGCAGCTTGAGCAGGGGCGAGCAGTACTTC. This encodes CASSLSRGEQYF. The complete variable domain, with remaining parts taken from reference TRBV5-1 and TRBJ2-7, reads KAGVTQTPRYLIKTRGQQVTLSCSPISGHRSVSWYQQTPGQGLQFLFEYFSETQRNKGNFPGRFSGRQFSNSRSEMNVSTLELGDSALYLCASSLSRGEQYFGPGTRLTVT.